These 25 T cell receptor beta chains originate from one sample sequenced in a study of OX40 agonist ivuxolimab in advanced cancers. The assay was immunoSEQ multiplex PCR, and TCRdb's table has in-frame clones only and misses some. The table includes approximately 58,000 clones, 85% to 95% detected once. The specimen comprised CD4+ or CD8+ T cells sorted from blood, sampled in a trial of the OX40 agonist ivuxolimab. These receptors all stem from an adult with an advanced solid tumor such as melanoma, head and neck, liver or kidney cancer.

V and J are TRBV19 and TRBJ1-4; possibly TRBD1 for D (5 bases). Germline-derived CDR1 and CDR2 are LNHDA and SQIVND (reference sequence). This CDR3 is built from 20 residues. V was cut by 3 bases and J by 6 bases, with 29 bases left in between. This CDR3 reads CASSMSSPSEQGVSDEKLFF. The DNA for the CDR3 is TGTGCCAGTAGTATGTCCTCTCCCTCTGAGCAGGGAGTTAGTGATGAAAAACTGTTTTTT. Filled out from reference TRBV19 and TRBJ1-4, the complete variable domain reads DGGITQSPKYLFRKEGQNVTLSCEQNLNHDAMYWYRQDPGQGLRLIYYSQIVNDFQKGDIAEGYSVSREKKESFPLTVTSAQKNPTAFYLCASSMSSPSEQGVSDEKLFFGSGTQLSVL.

This chain connects TRBV7-9 to TRBJ2-5; D not certain. Germline V gene lookup returns CDR1 SEHNR and CDR2 FQNEAQ (reference sequence). The CDR3 covers 14 residues. The V and J ends lost 5 bases and 0 bases respectively, with 10 bases between them. In DNA form, the CDR3 reads TGTGCCAGCAGCCCCTGGAAGTACCAAGAGACCCAGTACTTC. Translating it yields CASSPWKYQETQYF. Based on the CDR3 plus reference TRBV7-9 and TRBJ2-5, the full variable domain is DTGVSQNPRHKITKRGQNVTFRCDPISEHNRLYWYRQTLGQGPEFLTYFQNEAQLEKSRLLSDRFSAERPKGSFSTLEIQRTEQGDSAMYLCASSPWKYQETQYFGPGTRLLVL.

In regard to this clone: Compared with germline, one end of the junction differs, possibly owing to a read error. The chain has TRBV9 and TRBJ1-2; D not resolved. The CDR3 sequence is 16 residues long. CDR1 is SGDLS and CDR2 is YYNGEE in the germline V gene. Here the CDR3 DNA reads TGTGCCAGCAGCCCACTTGGGAAAGGTCCAAATTTCTGCGCCTTCTTC. It specifies CASSPLGKGPNFCAFF.

The V call is TRBV11-2, the J call TRBJ2-7; a weak D match, TRBD1 (6 bases). From germline, CDR1 is SGHAT and CDR2 FQNNGV. This CDR3 spans 15 amino acids. Deletions cut 7 bases from V and 0 bases from J, with 16 bases between. The CDR3 is CASTSTDSSSYEQYF. For the CDR3, the DNA is TGTGCCAGCACCTCAACGGACAGTAGCTCCTACGAGCAGTACTTC.

CDR3 nucleotide sequence: TGTGCCAGCAGTCCCGGGGGCCCAACTCGGGGTGTAGCTTTCTTT. This encodes CASSPGGPTRGVAFF. The rearrangement uses TRBV27 and TRBJ1-1, with D perhaps matching TRBD1 (6 bases). Germline V CDR1 and CDR2: MNHEY, SMNVEV (reference sequence). The CDR3 consists of 15 residues. V was clipped by 5 bases and J by 10 bases, with 23 bases between them.

The rearrangement uses TRBV10-3 and TRBJ1-3; TRBD1 might be the D (5 bases). V dropped 8 bases and J dropped 1 base, with 15 bases sitting between them. The CDR3 runs 15 residues. Looked up from germline, CDR1 is ENHRY and CDR2 is SYGVKD. CDR3 region: CAIETGSPSGNTIYF. In DNA, the CDR3 is TGTGCCATCGAAACAGGATCACCTTCTGGAAACACCATATATTTT.

The chain employs TRBV29-1 and TRBJ1-2; no clear D. The germline gives CDR1 SQVTM, CDR2 ANQGSEA. The length of the CDR3 is 11 residues. Trimming shortened V by 6 bases and J by 4 bases, and 9 bases separated the two germline ends. This chain's CDR3 is CSVNEGYGYTF. The CDR3 DNA sequence: TGCAGCGTAAACGAGGGCTATGGCTACACCTTC.

The J gene is TRBJ2-5, the V gene TRBV11-2; D is perhaps TRBD1 (6 bases). V was shortened by 1 base and J by 2 bases, with 14 bases between the two germline ends. Per the germline V gene, CDR1 is SGHAT and CDR2 is FQNNGV. CDR3 length: 16 residues. CDR3: CASSLVPTGSQETQYF. CDR3 in DNA: TGTGCCAGCAGCTTAGTTCCTACAGGGTCTCAAGAGACCCAGTACTTC.

J is TRBJ2-5 and V is TRBV4-3; no definite D call. Germline assignment: CDR1 LGHNA and CDR2 YSLEER. The V end was cut by 4 bases, the J end by 4 bases, with 10 bases between. The CDR3 spans 13 residues. The CDR3 region is CASSPLVGETQYF. CDR3 coding DNA: TGCGCCAGCAGCCCGCTAGTCGGAGAGACCCAGTACTTC.

The V call is TRBV7-5, the J call TRBJ2-7. TRBV7-5 represents a pseudogene. The CDR3 extends over 13 amino acids. The CDR3: CVRIIIWYYEQYF. The CDR3 DNA reads TGTGTCAGAATCATTATTTGGTACTACGAGCAGTACTTC.

This chain uses TRBV6-1 with TRBJ1-1; 7 bases line up with TRBD1. V gave up 6 bases and J gave up 4 bases; unmatched junction bases: 11. The germline V gene has CDR1 MNHNS and CDR2 SASEGT. This CDR3 comprises 15 residues. DNA for the CDR3: TGTGCCAGCAGCGACTCCGTGGGGACAGCCACTGAAGCTTTCTTT. Amino acid sequence: CASSDSVGTATEAFF.

The chain couples TRBV6-9 to TRBJ2-1; TRBD2 might be the D (6 bases). Per germline, CDR1 MNHGY and CDR2 SVAAGI. The V end was cut by 3 bases, the J end by 14 bases, with 17 bases between. The CDR3 totals 13 residues. The CDR3 nucleotides are TGTGCCAGCAGTTACTCAACGCGGGACGAGAAGTTCTTC. Residues: CASSYSTRDEKFF.

The rearrangement links TRBV9 to TRBJ1-3; 7 bases agree with TRBD1. V was clipped by 3 bases and J by 0 bases; unmatched bases: 3. The CDR3 runs 15 residues. Germline loops: CDR1 SGDLS, CDR2 YYNGEE. This CDR3 is CASSEGASSGNTIYF. CDR3 nucleotide sequence: TGTGCCAGCAGCGAGGGGGCTTCCTCTGGAAACACCATATATTTT.

This clone was picked up one time. This sequence joins TRBV19 and TRBJ2-3; 10 bases align to TRBD2. The CDR3 has 15 amino acids. Germline V gives CDR1 LNHDA, CDR2 SQIVND (reference sequence). With V trimmed by 3 bases and J by 1 base, 1 base remained unmatched. The CDR3 protein is CASSIGTSGTDTQYF. The CDR3 coding sequence is TGTGCCAGTAGTATCGGGACTAGCGGCACAGATACGCAGTATTTT.

This chain links TRBV5-6 with TRBJ2-1; D is unresolved. Germline V gives CDR1 SGHDT, CDR2 YYEEEE. The CDR3 runs to 11 residues. V dropped 2 bases and J dropped 16 bases, with 13 bases sitting between them. The CDR3 reads CASSLSGLRFF. The CDR3, as DNA: TGTGCCAGCAGCTTATCCGGATTGCGTTTCTTC.

The chain has TRBV15 and TRBJ2-7, with TRBD2 matching 13 bases. With 6 bases clipped from V and 2 bases from J, the junction kept 7 bases outside the gene matches. CDR1 and CDR2 (germline): LNHNV, YYDKDF (reference sequence). The CDR3 has 16 amino acids. The CDR3 here is CATSQGTSGRAYEQYF. The CDR3 DNA follows: TGTGCCACCAGTCAAGGAACTAGCGGGAGGGCCTACGAGCAGTACTTC.

The V gene is TRBV11-2, the J gene TRBJ2-3, with D hard to call. Germline V gene sequence: CDR1 SGHAT, CDR2 FQNNGV. Trimming left V 5 bases short and J 1 base short, with 10 bases between. The CDR3 contains 14 residues. As DNA, the CDR3 is TGTGCCAGCAGCCCCCCTGTTCGCACAGATACGCAGTATTTT. As protein: CASSPPVRTDTQYF. The full variable domain, in which reference TRBV11-2 and TRBJ2-3 provide the parts outside the CDR3, is EAGVAQSPRYKIIEKRQSVAFWCNPISGHATLYWYQQILGQGPKLLIQFQNNGVVDDSQLPKDRFSAERLKGVDSTLKIQPAKLEDSAVYLCASSPPVRTDTQYFGPGTRLTVL.

The chain combines TRBV15 with TRBJ2-1, with 7 positions matching TRBD2. There are 18 residues in the CDR3. V was clipped by 0 bases and J by 6 bases; unmatched bases: 14. Germline V CDR1 and CDR2: LNHNV, YYDKDF (reference sequence). The CDR3: CATSRDRGETSYINEQFF. CDR3 nucleotides: TGTGCCACCAGCAGAGATCGGGGGGAGACTAGCTACATCAATGAGCAGTTCTTC.

Turning to this clone: Other DNA sequences in this sample translate to the same CDR3. This CDR3 reads CASSLEGYEQYF. The CDR3 DNA sequence: TGCGCCAGCAGCTTGGAGGGATACGAGCAGTACTTC. V usage is TRBV5-1 and J usage is TRBJ2-7; D not certain. Germline lookup yields CDR1 SGHRS and CDR2 YFSETQ. Trimming took off 0 bases at V and 4 bases at J, with 5 bases between the two ends. This CDR3 contains 12 residues.

V and J are TRBV5-1 and TRBJ2-7; 10 bases map to TRBD1. J was trimmed by 5 bases and V by 0 bases; bases with no gene match: 17. The germline CDR1 and CDR2 sequences are SGHRS and YFSETQ. This CDR3 comprises 19 residues. This chain's CDR3 is CASSLEKYGQGVGINEQYF. The CDR3 DNA follows: TGCGCCAGCAGCTTGGAAAAATACGGACAGGGGGTGGGGATAAACGAGCAGTACTTC.

This chain links TRBV28 with TRBJ2-5, with TRBD1 identical over 7 bases. Germline CDR1 reads MDHEN; CDR2 reads SYDVKM. V was pared by 7 bases and J by 2 bases, with 4 bases of the junction left unmatched. CDR3 length: 13 residues. In DNA form, the CDR3 reads TGTGCCAGCAAACCACAGGGGCAAGAGACCCAGTACTTC. It specifies CASKPQGQETQYF.

The sample holds a few counts of this clone. CDR3 DNA sequence: TGTGCCAGCAGCCAAGTTGGGTCGTATGTTTGGGGCTTCTATGGCTACACCTTC. Its protein is CASSQVGSYVWGFYGYTF. The chain uses TRBV7-8 and TRBJ1-2; a possible D gene is TRBD1 (5 bases). The germline CDR1 and CDR2 sequences are SGHVS and FQNEAQ. CDR3 length: 18 amino acids. The germline V and J ends were trimmed by 5 bases and 4 bases, with 26 bases remaining between them. Supplemented by reference TRBV7-8 and TRBJ1-2, the full variable domain reads GAGVSQSPRYKVAKRGQDVALRCDPISGHVSLFWYQQALGQGPEFLTYFQNEAQLDKSGLPSDRFFAERPEGSVSTLKIQRTQQEDSAVYLCASSQVGSYVWGFYGYTFGSGTRLTVV.

The V and J genes are TRBV7-8 and TRBJ2-3; 7 nucleotides match TRBD2. The CDR3 consists of 15 residues. With 5 bases clipped from V and 2 bases from J, the junction kept 7 bases outside the gene matches. The V gene's germline CDR1 is SGHVS and CDR2 FQNEAQ. CDR3 amino acids: CASSNRLALTDTQYF. The CDR3 coding sequence is TGTGCCAGCAGCAATCGACTAGCCCTCACAGATACGCAGTATTTT.

The chain employs TRBV5-1 and TRBJ2-1; the D gene is possibly TRBD1 (6 bases). CDR1 SGHRS and CDR2 YFSETQ come from the germline V gene. Trimming stripped 0 bases from V and 6 bases from J, with 16 bases between. The CDR3 totals 16 residues. For the CDR3, the DNA is TGCGCCAGCAGCTTGGTTTTTCAACCCAGGGGCAATGAGCAGTTCTTC. This encodes CASSLVFQPRGNEQFF.

V and J are TRBV27 and TRBJ2-7, with D perhaps assigned TRBD1 or TRBD2 (6 bases each). CDR1 MNHEY and CDR2 SMNVEV come from the germline V gene (reference sequence). Trimming shortened V by 9 bases and J by 5 bases, and 26 bases separated the two germline ends. The CDR3 totals 16 residues. The chain's CDR3 is CARTQGPGLRSHEQYF. The CDR3 coding sequence is TGTGCCAGAACACAGGGCCCGGGACTTCGGTCCCACGAGCAGTACTTC.